This T cell receptor beta chain was profiled in a study of CD8 T cells in ankylosing spondylitis. Study conclusions and caveats: Blood from ankylosing spondylitis patients appeared to carry a characteristic roughly eight-variant TCR beta motif. The clones that were linked to disease were reported to be significantly enriched in matched synovial fluid samples from ankylosing spondylitis patients. Disease-linked clones were found to be CD8+ and relatively rare in peripheral blood.

This CDR3 is built from 14 residues. Germline V lookup: CDR1 MNHNS, CDR2 SASEGT. Trimming removed 6 bases from V and 3 bases from J, with 12 bases in between. The table lists this clonotype with many counts. Antigen: not known. As the method for making TCR beta libraries, quantitative 5'-RACE with molecular barcodes was used. Using its own MiXCR run on the 5' RACE reads, TCRdb lists one record per CDR3 protein. The sample holds around 540,000 distinct CDR3 sequences, roughly an eighth seen once. Sequencing input: blood, either unsorted or a sorted T cell fraction (not recorded which). The TCR originated in a male donor with ankylosing spondylitis. This chain links TRBV6-1 with TRBJ1-5, with unresolved D. DNA of the CDR3: TGTGCCAGCAGCCCCCACGGGGACAATCAGCCCCAGCATTTT. Its translation is CASSPHGDNQPQHF.